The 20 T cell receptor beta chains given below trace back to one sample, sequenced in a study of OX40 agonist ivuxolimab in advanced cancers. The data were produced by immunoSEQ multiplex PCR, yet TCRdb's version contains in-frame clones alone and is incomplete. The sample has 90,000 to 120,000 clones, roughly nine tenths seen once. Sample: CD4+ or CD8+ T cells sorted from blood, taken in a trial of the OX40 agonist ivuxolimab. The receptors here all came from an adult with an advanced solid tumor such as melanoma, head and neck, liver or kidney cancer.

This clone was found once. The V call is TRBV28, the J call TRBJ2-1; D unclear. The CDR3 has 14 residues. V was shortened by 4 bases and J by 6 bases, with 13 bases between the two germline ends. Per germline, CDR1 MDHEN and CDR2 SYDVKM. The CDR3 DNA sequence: TGTGCCAGCAGTTGGACCCAGGTTCGCAATGAGCAGTTCTTC. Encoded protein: CASSWTQVRNEQFF.

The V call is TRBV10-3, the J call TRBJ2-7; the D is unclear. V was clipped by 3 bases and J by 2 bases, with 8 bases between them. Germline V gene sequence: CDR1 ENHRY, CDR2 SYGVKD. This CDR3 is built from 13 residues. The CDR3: CAISDRQAYEQYF. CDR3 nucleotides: TGTGCCATCAGTGACCGGCAGGCCTACGAGCAGTACTTC.

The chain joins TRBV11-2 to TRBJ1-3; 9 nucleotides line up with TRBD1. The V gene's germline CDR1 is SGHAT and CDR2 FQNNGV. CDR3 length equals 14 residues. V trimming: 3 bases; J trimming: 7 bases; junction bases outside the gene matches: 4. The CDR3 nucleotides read TGTGCCAGCAGCTTGACCGGGACAGGGAACACCATATATTTT. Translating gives CASSLTGTGNTIYF.

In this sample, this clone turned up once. The CDR3 loop reads CASSIGLAGDRGTGELFF. DNA of the CDR3: TGTGCCAGCAGCATTGGACTAGCGGGAGATAGAGGCACCGGGGAGCTGTTTTTT. The rearrangement joins TRBV21-1 to TRBJ2-2; TRBD2 is taken as the D call from the table, unchecked against the DNA. TRBV21-1 is given as a pseudogene. This CDR3 has 18 amino acids.

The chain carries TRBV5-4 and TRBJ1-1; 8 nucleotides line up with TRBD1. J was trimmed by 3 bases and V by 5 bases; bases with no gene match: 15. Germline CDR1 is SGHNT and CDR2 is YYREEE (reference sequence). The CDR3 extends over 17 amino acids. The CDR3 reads CASSSGQGPRRDTEAFF. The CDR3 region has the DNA TGTGCCAGCAGTTCCGGACAGGGCCCCCGGAGGGACACTGAAGCTTTCTTT. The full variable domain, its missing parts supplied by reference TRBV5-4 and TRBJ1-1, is ETGVTQSPTHLIKTRGQQVTLRCSSQSGHNTVSWYQQALGQGPQFIFQYYREEENGRGNFPPRFSGLQFPNYSSELNVNALELDDSALYLCASSSGQGPRRDTEAFFGQGTRLTVV.

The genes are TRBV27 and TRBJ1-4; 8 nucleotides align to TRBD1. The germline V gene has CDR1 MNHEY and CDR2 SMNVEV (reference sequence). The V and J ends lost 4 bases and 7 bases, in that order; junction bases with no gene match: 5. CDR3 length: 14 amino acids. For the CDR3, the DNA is TGTGCCAGCAGTTCAACAGGGGGTTTTGAAAAACTGTTTTTT. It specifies CASSSTGGFEKLFF.

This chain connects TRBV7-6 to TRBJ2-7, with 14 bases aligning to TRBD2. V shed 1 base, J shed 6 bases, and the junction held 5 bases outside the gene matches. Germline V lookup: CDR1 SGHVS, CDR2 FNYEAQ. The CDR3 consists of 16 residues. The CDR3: CASSLVGTSGSGEQYF. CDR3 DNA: TGTGCCAGCAGCTTAGTGGGGACTAGCGGGAGTGGCGAGCAGTACTTC.

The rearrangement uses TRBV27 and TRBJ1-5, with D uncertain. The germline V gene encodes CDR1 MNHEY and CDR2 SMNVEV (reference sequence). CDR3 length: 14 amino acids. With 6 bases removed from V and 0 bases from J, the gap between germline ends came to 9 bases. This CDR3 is CASSKWYSNQPQHF. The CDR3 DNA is TGTGCCAGCAGCAAGTGGTATAGCAATCAGCCCCAGCATTTT.

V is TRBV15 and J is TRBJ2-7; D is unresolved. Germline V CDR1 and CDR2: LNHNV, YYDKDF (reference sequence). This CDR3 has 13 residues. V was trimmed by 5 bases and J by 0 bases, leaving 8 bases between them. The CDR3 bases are TGTGCCACCAGCTCGTGGGTCTCCTACGAGCAGTACTTC. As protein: CATSSWVSYEQYF. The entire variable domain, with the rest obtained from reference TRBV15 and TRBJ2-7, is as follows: DAMVIQNPRYQVTQFGKPVTLSCSQTLNHNVMYWYQQKSSQAPKLLFHYYDKDFNNEADTPDNFQSRRPNTSFCFLDIRSPGLGDTAMYLCATSSWVSYEQYFGPGTRLTVT.

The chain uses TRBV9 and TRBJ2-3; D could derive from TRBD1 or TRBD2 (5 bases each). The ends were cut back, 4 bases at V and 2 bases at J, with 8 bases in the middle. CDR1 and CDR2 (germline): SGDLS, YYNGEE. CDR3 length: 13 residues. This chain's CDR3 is CASSWGTTDTQYF. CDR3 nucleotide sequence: TGTGCCAGCAGCTGGGGGACCACAGATACGCAGTATTTT.

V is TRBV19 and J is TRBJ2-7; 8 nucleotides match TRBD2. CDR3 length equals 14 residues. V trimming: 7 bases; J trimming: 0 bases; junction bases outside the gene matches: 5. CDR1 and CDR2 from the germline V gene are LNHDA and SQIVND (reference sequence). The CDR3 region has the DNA TGTGCCAGTACCAACGGGGGGGGCTCCTACGAGCAGTACTTC. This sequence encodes CASTNGGGSYEQYF. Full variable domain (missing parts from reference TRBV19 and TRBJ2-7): DGGITQSPKYLFRKEGQNVTLSCEQNLNHDAMYWYRQDPGQGLRLIYYSQIVNDFQKGDIAEGYSVSREKKESFPLTVTSAQKNPTAFYLCASTNGGGSYEQYFGPGTRLTVT.

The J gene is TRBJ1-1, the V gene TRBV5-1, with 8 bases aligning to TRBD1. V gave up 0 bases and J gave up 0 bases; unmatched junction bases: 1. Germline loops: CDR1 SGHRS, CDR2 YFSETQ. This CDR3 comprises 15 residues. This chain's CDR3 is CASSLGGQVNTEAFF. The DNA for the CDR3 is TGCGCCAGCAGCTTGGGGGGACAGGTGAACACTGAAGCTTTCTTT.

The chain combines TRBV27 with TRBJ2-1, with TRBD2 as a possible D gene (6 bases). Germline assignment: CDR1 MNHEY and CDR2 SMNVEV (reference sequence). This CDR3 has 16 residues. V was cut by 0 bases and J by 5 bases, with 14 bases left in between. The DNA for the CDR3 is TGTGCCAGCAGTTTATCTAGGTTTGGGGGGAACAATGAGCAGTTCTTC. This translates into CASSLSRFGGNNEQFF.

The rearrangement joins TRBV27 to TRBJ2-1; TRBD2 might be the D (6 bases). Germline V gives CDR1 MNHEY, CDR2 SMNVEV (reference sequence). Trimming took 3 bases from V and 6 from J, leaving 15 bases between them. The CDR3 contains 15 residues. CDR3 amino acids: CASSFRGLRTNEQFF. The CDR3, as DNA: TGTGCCAGCAGTTTTAGGGGACTCCGAACCAATGAGCAGTTCTTC.

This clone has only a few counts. This CDR3 reads CASSPFRQTVQQYF. CDR3 nucleotides: TGTGCCAGCAGCCCCTTCCGGCAGACCGTCCAGCAGTACTTC. The chain has TRBV7-2 and TRBJ2-7; D is unclear. The V gene lost 5 bases and the J gene lost 8 bases, with 19 bases spanning the gap. Germline V gives CDR1 SGHTA, CDR2 FQGNSA. The length of the CDR3 is 14 residues.

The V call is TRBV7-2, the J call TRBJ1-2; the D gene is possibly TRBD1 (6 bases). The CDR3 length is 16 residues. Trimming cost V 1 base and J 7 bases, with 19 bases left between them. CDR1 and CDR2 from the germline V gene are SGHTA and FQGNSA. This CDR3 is CASSLGAGRGVSGYTF. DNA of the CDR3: TGTGCCAGCAGCTTAGGCGCTGGCAGGGGCGTCTCTGGCTACACCTTC.

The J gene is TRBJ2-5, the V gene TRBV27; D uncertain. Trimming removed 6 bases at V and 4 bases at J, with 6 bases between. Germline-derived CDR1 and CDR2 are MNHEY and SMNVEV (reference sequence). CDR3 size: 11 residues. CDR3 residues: CASSPVETQYF. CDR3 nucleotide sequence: TGTGCCAGCAGCCCTGTAGAGACCCAGTACTTC.

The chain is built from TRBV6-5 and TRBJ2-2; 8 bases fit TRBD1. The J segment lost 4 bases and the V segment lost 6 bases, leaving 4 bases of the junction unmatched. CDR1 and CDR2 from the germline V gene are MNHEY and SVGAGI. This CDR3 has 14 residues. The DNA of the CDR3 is TGTGCCAGCAGGTTGGACAGGGTCACCGGGGAGCTGTTTTTT. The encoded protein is CASRLDRVTGELFF.

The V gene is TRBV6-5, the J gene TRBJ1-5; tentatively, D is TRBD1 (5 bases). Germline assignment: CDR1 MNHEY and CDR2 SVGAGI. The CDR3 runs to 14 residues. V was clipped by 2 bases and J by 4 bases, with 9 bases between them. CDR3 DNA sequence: TGTGCCAGCAGTTACGGGGGGGGGAATCAGCCCCAGCATTTT. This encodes CASSYGGGNQPQHF.

This CDR3 is CASSPEGGPGGNQPQHF. CDR3 DNA sequence: TGTGCCAGCAGCCCAGAAGGGGGGCCTGGGGGCAATCAGCCCCAGCATTTT. The rearrangement links TRBV7-8 to TRBJ1-5; possibly TRBD1 for D (6 bases). V lost 5 bases and J 2 bases, leaving 19 bases between the germline ends. CDR1 and CDR2 (germline): SGHVS, FQNEAQ. The CDR3 sequence is 17 residues long. Filled out from reference TRBV7-8 and TRBJ1-5, the complete variable domain reads GAGVSQSPRYKVAKRGQDVALRCDPISGHVSLFWYQQALGQGPEFLTYFQNEAQLDKSGLPSDRFFAERPEGSVSTLKIQRTQQEDSAVYLCASSPEGGPGGNQPQHFGDGTRLSIL.